This T cell receptor beta chain stems from a study of T cells after posttransplantation cyclophosphamide (dated by TCRdb to the mid-2010s). At the level of the whole study: The study tracked T cell repertoire reconstitution by TRB sequencing after myeloablative bone marrow transplantation using posttransplantation cyclophosphamide as GVHD prophylaxis. Samples from about 33 PTCy-treated patients and fewer than 20 related bone marrow donors of those patients were subjected to antigen receptor sequencing. Blood from all 30 or so PTCy patients who had 1-year posttransplant specimens underwent TRB sequencing. Up to about 3 additional blood samples from 2 to 5.2 years after transplant were also TRB-sequenced in 3 patients, as was pretransplant blood from several patients. TRA and TRB clonality were tightly correlated in eight to ten samples, so subsequent TCR analyses focused on TRB only. Public TRB sequences were searched against a database of over 3,000 sequences associated with responses to pathogens, tumor antigens, self-antigens and alloantigens. General findings and caveats noted by the study authors: The TRB repertoires of T cells infiltrating skin or GI tract showed only limited overlap with the TRB repertoires of T cells in blood. At 1-2 months, donor-recipient similarity was low but rose over the first year, and the later blood repertoires were often dominated by donor CD8+ memory clones. Across more than 35 patients, recipient CMV seropositivity and CMV reactivation were highly associated with TRB clonality; PTCy diversity was similar to CNI/methotrexate controls.

This clone was observed at least ten times. The antigen this receptor binds is unknown. Base qualities are not recorded, but no much larger clone differs from it by a single base. TRB sequencing used genomic DNA with the immunoSEQ assay at survey resolution or the hsTCRB kit. The authors processed their data as follows. Initial read processing used immunoSEQ software, and repertoire analyses used the LymphoSeq R package. Clonality was computed as 1 minus normalized Shannon entropy; Gini coefficient was also calculated for each TRB dataset. To infer phenotypes in unsorted samples, TRB sequences from sorted subsets of the recipient or donor were mapped onto the unsorted samples of the same recipient. Not all clones reach the TCRdb copy of this immuneACCESS table, which keeps in-frame sequences only. Checked studies attribute under half of the gap to unresolved V genes and leave the rest unexplained. V, J and clone size were drawn from that table, and D and trimming were deduced from the DNA. The data for this sample show about 5,400 clones, each detected more than once. 25% of the sample is taken by the ten largest.

The sample's treatment or condition label is to be understood as: high-dose cyclophosphamide on days +3 and +4 as single-agent GVHD prophylaxis. PTCy patients received busulfan and fludarabine conditioning, a related or unrelated marrow graft, and cyclophosphamide on days +3 and +4. The PTCy-treated patients were drawn from a prospective, multi-institutional clinical trial. Peripheral blood and bone marrow mononuclear cells were isolated by Ficoll-Hypaque density centrifugation and cryopreserved. The sample was PBMCs, taken approximately 360 days after allogeneic stem cell transplant with posttransplant cyclophosphamide. This sequence was found in a male patient aged 60-69 years who received an allogeneic stem cell transplant from a related donor, was CMV-positive, and had acute GVHD only. After a transplant, certain T cells may trace back to the graft donor.

The nucleotide sequence is given as TGCAGTACATGGGACAGCTACGAGCAGTACTTC. Translated, this is CSTWDSYEQYF. This chain joins TRBV29-1 to TRBJ2-7, and 7 junctional nucleotides match TRBD1. The germline V gene sets CDR1 to SQVTM and CDR2 to ANQGSEA. From the cysteine through the phenylalanine, the CDR3 covers 11 amino acids. CDR3 DNA only is kept here, 33 bases in frame from base 1.